This TCR beta chain was found in a study of T cells after yellow fever vaccination. The V gene end was trimmed by 3 bases and the J gene end by 3 bases; junction bases not matched to a gene: 4. This CDR3 has 14 amino acids. Per germline, CDR1 SEHNR and CDR2 FQNEAQ (reference sequence). This clonotype was recorded a few times. Antigen unknown. As TCR cDNA was made by 5'RACE template switching, a universal primer site and UMIs were added. TCRdb fed the 5' RACE reads into MiXCR, producing one record per CDR3 protein. The sample includes around 320,000 distinct CDR3 sequences, around 10% of them seen just once. Study-wide results and caveats: Most primary-vaccination clones reappeared after the booster (more than 95% CD4, roughly 90% CD8). CD4 and CD8 compartments shared a small share of clonotypes. A faster peak, day 5 versus 15, was reached by the weaker secondary response.

The sequence came from a man aged 18-30 years who received the YFV17D yellow fever vaccine. The rearrangement joins TRBV7-9 to TRBJ1-2, with 7 bases fitting TRBD1. This material consisted of CD4+ T cells sorted from PBMCs, taken 45 days after the yellow fever booster vaccination. The CDR3 DNA follows: TGTGCCAGCAGCTTGACGCAGGGGGACTATGGCTACACCTTC. This gives the protein CASSLTQGDYGYTF.